This paragraph reports one T cell receptor (beta chain). This record comes from a study of cytomegalovirus exposure and HLA in healthy donors. This PCR relied on a set of 60 Vbeta primers and 13 Jbeta primers. The table came from immunoSEQ multiplex PCR; TCRdb's copy has only in-frame clones and leaves some out. The repertoire holds under 200,000 clones, with about 82% as singletons. Looked up from germline, CDR1 is SGDLS and CDR2 is YYNGEE. Trimming took off 2 bases at V and 2 bases at J, with 15 bases between the two ends. The CDR3 loop spans 16 amino acids. Participants comprised healthy donors of bone marrow.

J is TRBJ2-3 and V is TRBV9, with a possible D match to TRBD2 (6 bases). The clonotype originates from a woman aged 45 to 65 in good health and CMV-seropositive. Source material: PBMCs. The CDR3 here is CASSVNSGGSTDTQYF. As DNA, the CDR3 is TGTGCCAGCAGCGTGAATAGTGGGGGGTCCACAGATACGCAGTATTTT.